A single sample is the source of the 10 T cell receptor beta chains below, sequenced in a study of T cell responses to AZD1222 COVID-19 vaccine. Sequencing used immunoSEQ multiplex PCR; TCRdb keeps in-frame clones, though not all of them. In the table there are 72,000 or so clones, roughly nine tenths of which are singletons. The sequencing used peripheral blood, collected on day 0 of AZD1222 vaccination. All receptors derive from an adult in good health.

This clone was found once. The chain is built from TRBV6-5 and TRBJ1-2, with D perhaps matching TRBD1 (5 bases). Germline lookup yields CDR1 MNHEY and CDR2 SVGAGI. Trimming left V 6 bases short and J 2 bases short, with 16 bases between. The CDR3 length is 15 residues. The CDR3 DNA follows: TGTGCCAGCAGCTACACAGGAGGACTCAACTATGGCTACACCTTC. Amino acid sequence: CASSYTGGLNYGYTF.

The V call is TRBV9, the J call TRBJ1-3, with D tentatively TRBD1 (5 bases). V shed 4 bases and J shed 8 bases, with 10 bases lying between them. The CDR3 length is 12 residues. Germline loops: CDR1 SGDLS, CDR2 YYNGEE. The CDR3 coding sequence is TGTGCCAGCAGCACCTTGGGGGACACCATATATTTT. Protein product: CASSTLGDTIYF.

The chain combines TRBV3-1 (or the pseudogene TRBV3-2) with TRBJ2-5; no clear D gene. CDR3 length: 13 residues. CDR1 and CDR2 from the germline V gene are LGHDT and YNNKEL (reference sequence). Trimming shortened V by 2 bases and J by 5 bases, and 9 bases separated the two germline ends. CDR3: CASSQLIVETQYF. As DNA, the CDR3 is TGTGCCAGCAGCCAACTCATAGTGGAGACCCAGTACTTC.

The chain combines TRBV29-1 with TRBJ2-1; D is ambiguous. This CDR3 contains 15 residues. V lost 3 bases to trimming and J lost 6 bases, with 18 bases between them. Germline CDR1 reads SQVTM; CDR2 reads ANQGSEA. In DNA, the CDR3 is TGCAGCGTTGAGACCCTAACCGCATCGATCAATGAGCAGTTCTTC. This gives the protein CSVETLTASINEQFF.

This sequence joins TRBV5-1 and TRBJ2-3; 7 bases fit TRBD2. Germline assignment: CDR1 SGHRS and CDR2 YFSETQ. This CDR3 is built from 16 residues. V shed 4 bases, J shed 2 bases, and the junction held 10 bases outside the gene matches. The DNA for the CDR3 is TGCGCCAGCAGCGGAAGTCCCGGGGGGTCCACAGATACGCAGTATTTT. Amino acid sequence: CASSGSPGGSTDTQYF.

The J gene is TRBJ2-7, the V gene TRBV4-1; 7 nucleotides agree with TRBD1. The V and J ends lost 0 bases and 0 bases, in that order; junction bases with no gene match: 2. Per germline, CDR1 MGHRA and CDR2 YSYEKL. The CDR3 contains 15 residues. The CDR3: CASSQDWDSSYEQYF. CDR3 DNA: TGCGCCAGCAGCCAAGATTGGGACAGCTCCTACGAGCAGTACTTC.

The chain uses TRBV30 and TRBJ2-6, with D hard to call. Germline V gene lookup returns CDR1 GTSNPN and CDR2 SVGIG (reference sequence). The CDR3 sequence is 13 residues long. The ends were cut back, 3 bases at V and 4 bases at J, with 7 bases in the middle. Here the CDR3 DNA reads TGTGCCTGGAGCACGTCCGGGGCCAACGTCCTGACTTTC. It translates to CAWSTSGANVLTF.

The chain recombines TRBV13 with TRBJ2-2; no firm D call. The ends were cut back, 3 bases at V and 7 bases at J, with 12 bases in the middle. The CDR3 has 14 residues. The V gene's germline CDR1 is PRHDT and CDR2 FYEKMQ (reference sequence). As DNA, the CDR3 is TGTGCCAGCAGCTTCGGCAACCCAGACGGGGAGCTGTTTTTT. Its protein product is CASSFGNPDGELFF.

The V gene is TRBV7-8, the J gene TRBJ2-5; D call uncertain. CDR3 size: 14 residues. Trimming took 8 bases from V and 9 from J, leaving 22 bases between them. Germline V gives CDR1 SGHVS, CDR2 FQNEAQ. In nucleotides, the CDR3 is TGTGCCAGCCTACCCTTAACCGGGTCCCATGCCCAGTACTTC. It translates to CASLPLTGSHAQYF.

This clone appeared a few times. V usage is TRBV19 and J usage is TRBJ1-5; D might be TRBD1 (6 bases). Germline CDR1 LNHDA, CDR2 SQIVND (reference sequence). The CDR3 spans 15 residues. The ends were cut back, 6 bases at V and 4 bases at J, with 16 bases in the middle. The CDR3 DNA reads TGTGCCAGTAGCTCCGGGACAAGGGTAAATCAGCCCCAGCATTTT. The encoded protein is CASSSGTRVNQPQHF.